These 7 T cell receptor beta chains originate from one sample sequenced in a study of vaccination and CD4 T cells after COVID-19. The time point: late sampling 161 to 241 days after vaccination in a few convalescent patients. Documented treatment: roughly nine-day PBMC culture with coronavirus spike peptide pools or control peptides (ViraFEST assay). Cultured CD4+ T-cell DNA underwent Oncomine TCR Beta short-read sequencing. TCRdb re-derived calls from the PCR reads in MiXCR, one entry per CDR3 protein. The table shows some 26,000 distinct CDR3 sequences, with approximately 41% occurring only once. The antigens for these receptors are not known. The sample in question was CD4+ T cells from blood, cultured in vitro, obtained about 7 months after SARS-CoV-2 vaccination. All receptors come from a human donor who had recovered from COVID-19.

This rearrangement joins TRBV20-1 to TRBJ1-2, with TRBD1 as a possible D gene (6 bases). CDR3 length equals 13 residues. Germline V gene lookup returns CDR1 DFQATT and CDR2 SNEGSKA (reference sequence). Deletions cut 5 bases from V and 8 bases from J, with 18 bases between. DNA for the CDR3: TGCAGTGCTCCAGGGGCGCAAAGACCAGGCTACACCTTC. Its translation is CSAPGAQRPGYTF.

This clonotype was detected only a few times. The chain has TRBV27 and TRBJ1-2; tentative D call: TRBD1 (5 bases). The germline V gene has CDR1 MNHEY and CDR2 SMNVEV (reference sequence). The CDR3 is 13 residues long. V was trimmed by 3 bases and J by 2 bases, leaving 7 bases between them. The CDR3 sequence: CASSLTVNYGYTF. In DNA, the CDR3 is TGTGCCAGCAGTTTGACAGTGAACTATGGCTACACCTTC.

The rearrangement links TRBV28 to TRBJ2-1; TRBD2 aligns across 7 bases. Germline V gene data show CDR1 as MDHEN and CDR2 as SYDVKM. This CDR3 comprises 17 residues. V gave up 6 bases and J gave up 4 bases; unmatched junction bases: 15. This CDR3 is CASRHHRLADRYNEQFF. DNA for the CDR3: TGTGCCAGCAGACACCACCGCCTAGCGGACCGATACAATGAGCAGTTCTTC.

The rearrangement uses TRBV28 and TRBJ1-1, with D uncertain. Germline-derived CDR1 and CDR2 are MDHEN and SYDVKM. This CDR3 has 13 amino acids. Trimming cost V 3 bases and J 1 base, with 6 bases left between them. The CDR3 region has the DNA TGTGCCAGCAGTTTTTCCGGGAACACTGAAGCTTTCTTT. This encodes CASSFSGNTEAFF.

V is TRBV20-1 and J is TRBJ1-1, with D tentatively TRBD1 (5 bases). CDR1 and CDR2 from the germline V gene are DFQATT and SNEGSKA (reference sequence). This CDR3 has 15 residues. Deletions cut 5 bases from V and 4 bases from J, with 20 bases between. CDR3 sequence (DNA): TGCAGTGCTGGAGCGGCGGGGGTCGGGCGCACTGAAGCTTTCTTT. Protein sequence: CSAGAAGVGRTEAFF.

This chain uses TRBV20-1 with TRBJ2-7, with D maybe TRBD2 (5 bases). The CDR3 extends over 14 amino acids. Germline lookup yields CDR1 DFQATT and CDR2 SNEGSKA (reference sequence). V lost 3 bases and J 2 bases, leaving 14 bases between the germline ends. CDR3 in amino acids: CSASSARFPYEQYF. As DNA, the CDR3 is TGCAGTGCTAGTAGCGCTAGGTTCCCCTACGAGCAGTACTTC.

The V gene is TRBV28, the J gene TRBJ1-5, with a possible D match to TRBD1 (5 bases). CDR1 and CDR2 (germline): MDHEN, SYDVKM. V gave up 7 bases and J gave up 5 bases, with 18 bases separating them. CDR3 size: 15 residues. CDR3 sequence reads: CASTKRDRGDQPQHF. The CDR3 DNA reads TGTGCCAGCACCAAGAGAGATAGGGGCGATCAGCCCCAGCATTTT.